These 18 T cell receptor beta chains were sequenced from one sample in a study of blood T cell repertoires in COVID-19. Assay: immunoSEQ multiplex PCR; the TCRdb copy retains only in-frame clones and omits some. The data show about 350,000 clones, 85% to 90% seen once. The source material was PBMCs or T cells enriched from blood (not recorded which). All receptors derive from a woman aged 25 to 39 who had been exposed to COVID-19.

This clone was seen only a few times. This rearrangement joins TRBV7-9 to TRBJ2-2, with D possibly TRBD2 on 6 matching bases. The CDR3 sequence is 14 residues long. Trimming stripped 5 bases from V and 6 bases from J, with 13 bases between. Germline lookup yields CDR1 SEHNR and CDR2 FQNEAQ (reference sequence). For the CDR3, the DNA is TGTGCCAGCAGCCCCGGGGGTAATCCCGGGGAGCTGTTTTTT. Its protein product is CASSPGGNPGELFF.

CDR3 DNA sequence: TGTGCCAGCAGCTACGCGACAGGGGCTGGGGAGCAGTACTTC. Its translation is CASSYATGAGEQYF. The chain recombines TRBV11-2 with TRBJ2-7, with 8 bases aligning to TRBD1. Germline loops: CDR1 SGHAT, CDR2 FQNNGV. The CDR3 runs 14 residues. The V segment lost 4 bases and the J segment 7 bases; nucleotides outside the gene matches: 9. The variable domain in full, with the rest retrieved from reference TRBV11-2 and TRBJ2-7, is EAGVAQSPRYKIIEKRQSVAFWCNPISGHATLYWYQQILGQGPKLLIQFQNNGVVDDSQLPKDRFSAERLKGVDSTLKIQPAKLEDSAVYLCASSYATGAGEQYFGPGTRLTVT.

The J gene is TRBJ1-5, the V gene TRBV19; 10 bases fit TRBD1. J gave up 6 bases and V 5 bases, and 4 bases lay outside the gene matches. CDR3 size: 14 residues. Germline values: CDR1 LNHDA, CDR2 SQIVND (reference sequence). The CDR3 bases are TGTGCCAGTAGTGCGACAGGGGGCTCTCAGCCCCAGCATTTT. Translating it yields CASSATGGSQPQHF.

The gene calls are TRBV11-1 and TRBJ2-1, with 7 bases fitting TRBD2. V trimming: 5 bases; J trimming: 4 bases; junction bases outside the gene matches: 11. The germline V gene has CDR1 SGHAT and CDR2 FQDESV (reference sequence). The CDR3 totals 16 residues. The CDR3 nucleotides are TGTGCCAGCAGCCCGTACGGGCTAGCGGCATACAATGAGCAGTTCTTC. Protein sequence: CASSPYGLAAYNEQFF.

The chain recombines TRBV27 with TRBJ1-1; D is perhaps TRBD1 (5 bases). The CDR3 loop spans 14 amino acids. The germline CDR1 and CDR2 sequences are MNHEY and SMNVEV (reference sequence). The ends were cut back, 6 bases at V and 0 bases at J, with 11 bases in the middle. CDR3 region: CASRGGTMNTEAFF. In DNA, the CDR3 is TGTGCCAGCAGGGGGGGGACGATGAACACTGAAGCTTTCTTT.

The V and J genes are TRBV27 and TRBJ2-7, with a weak D call TRBD2 (5 bases). V was shortened by 2 bases and J by 3 bases, with 8 bases between the two germline ends. The CDR3 loop spans 13 amino acids. Germline V gene data show CDR1 as MNHEY and CDR2 as SMNVEV (reference sequence). The CDR3 DNA reads as TGTGCCAGCAGTTTACGAGGGAGCTACGAGCAGTACTTC. It encodes CASSLRGSYEQYF.

This chain joins TRBV2 and TRBJ1-5; no clear D gene. The germline CDR1 and CDR2 sequences are SNHLY and FYNNEI. The CDR3 runs 12 residues. Trimming shortened V by 4 bases and J by 3 bases, and 4 bases separated the two germline ends. CDR3 residues: CASSVANQPQHF. The CDR3 DNA sequence: TGTGCCAGCAGTGTGGCCAATCAGCCCCAGCATTTT.

This clone was recorded only once. This sequence joins TRBV19 and TRBJ2-1; weak D call: TRBD2 (5 bases). From germline, CDR1 is LNHDA and CDR2 SQIVND (reference sequence). The CDR3 runs 14 residues. The germline V and J ends were trimmed by 4 bases and 9 bases, with 16 bases remaining between them. CDR3 loop: CASSTLLGPVEQFF. The CDR3 bases are TGTGCCAGTAGTACCCTACTAGGCCCTGTTGAGCAGTTCTTC. Drawing the rest from reference TRBV19 and TRBJ2-1, the complete variable domain is DGGITQSPKYLFRKEGQNVTLSCEQNLNHDAMYWYRQDPGQGLRLIYYSQIVNDFQKGDIAEGYSVSREKKESFPLTVTSAQKNPTAFYLCASSTLLGPVEQFFGPGTRLTVL.

The CDR3 reads CASRGQGGNEQYF. The CDR3 nucleotides are TGTGCCAGCAGAGGACAGGGCGGAAACGAGCAGTACTTC. The gene calls are TRBV28 and TRBJ2-7; TRBD1 matches at 8 bases. Germline CDR1 MDHEN, CDR2 SYDVKM. With 6 bases clipped from V and 5 bases from J, the junction kept 6 bases outside the gene matches. The CDR3 extends over 13 amino acids.

J is TRBJ1-6 and V is TRBV5-4; the match to TRBD1 covers 7 bases. Germline V lookup: CDR1 SGHNT, CDR2 YYREEE (reference sequence). CDR3 size: 15 residues. Unmatched junction bases numbered 6, after V lost 0 bases and J lost 9 bases. CDR3 bases: TGTGCCAGCAGCTTGGAACAGGGGAAAATTTCACCCCTCCACTTT. Translation: CASSLEQGKISPLHF.

The V and J genes are TRBV11-2 and TRBJ1-1; D is unclear. CDR1 is SGHAT, CDR2 FQNNGV, per germline. There are 14 residues in the CDR3. Between the trimmed V and J ends, which lost 0 bases and 5 bases, there was a span of 10 bases. CDR3 sequence: CASSLDPRATEAFF. CDR3 DNA: TGTGCCAGCAGCTTAGACCCGCGGGCAACTGAAGCTTTCTTT.

This clone appeared a single time. The gene calls are TRBV5-1 and TRBJ2-1; 7 nucleotides match TRBD2. V was pared by 1 base and J by 7 bases, with 8 bases of the junction left unmatched. This CDR3 has 15 amino acids. CDR1 is SGHRS, CDR2 YFSETQ, per germline. Here the CDR3 reads CASSLQAGKENEQFF. CDR3 nucleotides: TGCGCCAGCAGCTTGCAAGCGGGAAAGGAAAATGAGCAGTTCTTC.

This chain links TRBV9 with TRBJ1-5; D perhaps matches TRBD1 (5 bases). From germline, CDR1 is SGDLS and CDR2 YYNGEE. Trimming cost V 3 bases and J 6 bases, with 13 bases left between them. This CDR3 contains 14 residues. Here the CDR3 DNA reads TGTGCCAGCAGCGCTGGGGGGTTAGGTCAGCCCCAGCATTTT. It is translated as CASSAGGLGQPQHF.

This chain joins TRBV19 and TRBJ1-5; 8 bases agree with TRBD1. CDR1 is LNHDA, CDR2 SQIVND, per germline (reference sequence). The CDR3 runs to 16 residues. J gave up 4 bases and V 4 bases, and 9 bases lay outside the gene matches. The CDR3 DNA reads as TGTGCCAGTAGTAACGCCCCAACAGGGGGGAATCAGCCCCAGCATTTT. Translation: CASSNAPTGGNQPQHF.

The chain has TRBV5-1 and TRBJ2-5; 8 nucleotides line up with TRBD2. Trimming removed 0 bases from V and 5 bases from J; junction bases left unmatched: 6. The CDR3 sequence is 15 residues long. CDR1 is SGHRS, CDR2 YFSETQ, per germline. CDR3 residues: CASSLGFGGRETQYF. The DNA for the CDR3 is TGCGCCAGCAGCTTGGGATTCGGCGGGAGGGAGACCCAGTACTTC.

The gene calls are TRBV24-1 and TRBJ2-7; D gene ambiguous. Per the germline V gene, CDR1 is KGHDR and CDR2 is SFDVKD. CDR3 length: 13 amino acids. V was cut by 5 bases and J by 2 bases, with 9 bases left in between. CDR3 nucleotides: TGTGCCACCAGTGGAAGTGAGACCTACGAGCAGTACTTC. This sequence encodes CATSGSETYEQYF.

The chain carries TRBV20-1 and TRBJ2-1; a possible D gene is TRBD2 (5 bases). The CDR3 runs to 13 residues. V lost 3 bases, J lost 8 bases, and 14 bases lay in between. Germline V gene data show CDR1 as DFQATT and CDR2 as SNEGSKA (reference sequence). The CDR3 loop reads CSASVGGFHEQFF. As DNA, the CDR3 is TGCAGTGCTAGTGTGGGCGGGTTCCATGAGCAGTTCTTC.

The chain combines TRBV19 with TRBJ1-5, with D possibly being TRBD1 (6 bases). Trimming stripped 6 bases from V and 4 bases from J, with 7 bases between. The CDR3 totals 12 residues. The germline CDR1 and CDR2 sequences are LNHDA and SQIVND (reference sequence). The CDR3 here is CASRGANQPQHF. The DNA of the CDR3 is TGTGCCAGTAGGGGGGCTAATCAGCCCCAGCATTTT.